This T cell receptor (beta chain) comes out of a study of T cells in Graves' hyperthyroidism and ophthalmopathy. Deletions cut 9 bases from V and 2 bases from J, with 14 bases between. The CDR3 consists of 14 residues. Germline V CDR1 and CDR2: LNHNV, YYDKDF (reference sequence). It was RNA transcripts that yielded the amplified TCR beta CDR3 regions. HTBI primers were the set used in a first-round RT-PCR of the TCR CDR3. TCRdb itself ran the multiplex PCR reads through MiXCR, one entry per CDR3 protein. The data show over 500,000 distinct CDR3 sequences, around 16% seen once. The table lists this clonotype with many counts. Its antigen remains unidentified. The study, taken as a whole, reports: Ophthalmopathy, as predicted by the model, came a median approximately 6.5 months after the prediction. A model using 13 V-J features told ophthalmopathy apart from stable hyperthyroidism. Blood also carried most thyroid clonotypes expanded above 0.001.

V usage is TRBV15 and J usage is TRBJ2-1; D not resolved. Sample: blood. The origin of this receptor is a woman aged 25 to 39 with Graves' ophthalmopathy. In nucleotides, the CDR3 is TGTGCCACTTCTCGGGTTTTGACCTACAATGAGCAGTTCTTC. As protein: CATSRVLTYNEQFF.